Listed below are T cell receptor beta chains from one sample, sequenced in a study of response to subunit inactivated influenza vaccine. Each CDR3 protein gets one entry after TCRdb re-called the RT-PCR reads with MiXCR. The repertoire includes about 500,000 distinct CDR3 sequences, approximately 7.8% of them detected once, and roughly 14% sits in the top ten. The sample here was PBMCs from blood, taken about 23 months after vaccination. These TCRs come from a man aged 50-75 years who received an inactivated influenza vaccine. Both conserved end residues are part of each CDR3. Some rows mark clone size as missing; the rest say once, few, many or name a class of expanded clone.

>TRBJ2-7|many|TRBV6-1
CASSPYTGESYEQYF
>TRBJ2-7|many|TRBV7-6
CASSLGSGSEQYF
>TRBJ2-5|NA|TRBV20-1
CSAREGLAGGLETQYF
>TRBJ2-7|few|TRBV6-1
CAIKVNTLSYEQYF
>TRBJ1-1|many|TRBV7-8
CASQLGVNTEAFF
>TRBJ2-1|many|TRBV7-2
CASSRDWGTYNEQFF
>TRBJ2-3|NA|TRBV5-5
CASSLVPANTQYF
>TRBJ2-2|few|TRBV20-1
CSAGGQGHGELFF
>TRBJ2-1|few|TRBV6-1
CASSDRGPYNEQFF
>TRBJ2-3|NA|TRBV20-1
CSARDQAGATDTQYF
>TRBJ2-1|few|TRBV5-5
CASSVSGGPVNEQFF
>TRBJ2-2|NA|TRBV7-9
CASSPTGTITGELFF
>TRBJ2-3|NA|TRBV12-3/TRBV12-4
CASSGSAADTQYF
>TRBJ2-1|many|TRBV20-1
CSAIAGTVNYNEQFF
>TRBJ1-4|few|TRBV9
CASSASLGQGWEKLFF
>TRBJ1-1|NA|TRBV12-3/TRBV12-4
CASWSGLGGTEAFF
>TRBJ2-5|NA|TRBV6-5
CASSNYPGQQETQYF
>TRBJ2-2|many|TRBV7-2
CASSLETGRLFF
>TRBJ2-7|few|TRBV5-1
CASSFRQGAYEQYF
>TRBJ1-5|many|TRBV10-3
CAISASNRGSNQPQHF
>TRBJ2-1|NA|TRBV18
CASSPPGDRVGEQFF
>TRBJ1-2|many|TRBV5-1
CASSYRSAGAGYTF
>TRBJ1-1|NA|TRBV7-9
CASSLAAQPAAFF
>TRBJ2-3|few|TRBV4-3
CASSQDVTGLSTDTQYF
>TRBJ2-1|many|TRBV20-1
CSGKQGIDNEQFF
>TRBJ2-3|many|TRBV24-1
CATQRPRRQYF
>TRBJ2-7|NA|TRBV6-2/TRBV6-3
CASSYLKGYEQYF
>TRBJ2-3|many|TRBV20-1
CSALPLGDTQYF
>TRBJ2-7|few|TRBV7-2
CASSPRTDLYEQYF
>TRBJ2-1|few|TRBV18
CASSPSRTGGSKQFF
>TRBJ2-1|NA|TRBV25-1
CASSTGAPRVYNEQFF
>TRBJ2-3|many|TRBV20-1
CSGVSWDTQYF
>TRBJ2-3|NA|TRBV3-1
CASIKVVPGTSGRRDTQYF
>TRBJ2-3|many|TRBV6-5
CASSNGGDTQYF
>TRBJ2-3|many|TRBV5-1
CASSLSGRTDTQYF
>TRBJ2-3|few|TRBV6-2/TRBV6-3
CASSYSISRGGTDTQYF
>TRBJ2-1|many|TRBV7-2
CASSLHFSRVNNEQFF
>TRBJ2-3|many|TRBV7-2
CASSQPDTQYF
>TRBJ2-3|few|TRBV2
CASSDGASGSPDTQYF
>TRBJ2-7|NA|TRBV5-1
CASFPGTGVSYEQYF
>TRBJ1-3|many|TRBV12-3/TRBV12-4
CASSTRAGTGNTIYF
>TRBJ2-2|many|TRBV4-1
CASSQVGQKNTGELFF
>TRBJ2-7|few|TRBV11-2
CASSPPPKHYEQYF
>TRBJ2-1|many|TRBV4-3
CASSQDTTSGLRQFF
>TRBJ1-6|few|TRBV6-1
CASSDVWRLSNTPLHF
>TRBJ2-7|many|TRBV28
CASSSLDKSSYEQYF
>TRBJ2-2|few|TRBV3-1
CASSQDSGELFF
>TRBJ1-2|few|TRBV7-9
CASSSQNSGSSF
>TRBJ2-7|NA|TRBV7-9
CASRDAAYEQYF
>TRBJ2-7|many|TRBV7-6
CASSPTTGAVYEQYF
>TRBJ2-3|NA|TRBV11-2
CASSLDTGQKRTDTQYF
>TRBJ2-5|NA|TRBV4-1
CASSQGLADYQYF
>TRBJ1-2|NA|TRBV20-1
CSATPGTVYTF
>TRBJ2-1|NA|TRBV7-2
CASSPRTDYNEQFF
>TRBJ2-2|few|TRBV7-2
CASSLGFLVANTGELFF
>TRBJ2-3|NA|TRBV25-1
CASSPAQDTQYF
>TRBJ2-7|many|TRBV5-1
CASSQDGRLEQYF
>TRBJ2-2|NA|TRBV10-3
CAISESFVGGNTGELFF
>TRBJ1-1|many|TRBV7-8
CASSLVIGVAFEAFF
>TRBJ1-6|many|TRBV7-2
CASSNGPSPLHF